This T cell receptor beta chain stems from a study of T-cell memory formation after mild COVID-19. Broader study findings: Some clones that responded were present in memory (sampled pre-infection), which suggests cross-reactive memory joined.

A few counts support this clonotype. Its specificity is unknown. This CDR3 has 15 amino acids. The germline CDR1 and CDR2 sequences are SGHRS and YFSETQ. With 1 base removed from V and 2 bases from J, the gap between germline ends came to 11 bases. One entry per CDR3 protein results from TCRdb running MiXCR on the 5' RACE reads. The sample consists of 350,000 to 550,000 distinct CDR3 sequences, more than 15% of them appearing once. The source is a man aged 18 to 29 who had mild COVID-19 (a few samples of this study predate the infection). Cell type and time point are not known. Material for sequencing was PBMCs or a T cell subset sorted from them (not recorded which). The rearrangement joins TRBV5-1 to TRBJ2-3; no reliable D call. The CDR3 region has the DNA TGCGCCAGCAGCTTGTGGTCAGTCTTCACAGATACGCAGTATTTT. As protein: CASSLWSVFTDTQYF.